These 30 T cell receptor beta chains share one sample of origin, sequenced in a study of T-cell memory formation after mild COVID-19. TCRdb re-called the 5' RACE reads through MiXCR, storing one row per CDR3 protein. The sample records 500,000 to 550,000 distinct CDR3 sequences, roughly 22% being singletons. The specimen was PBMCs or a T cell subset sorted from them (not recorded which). Receptors were obtained from an adult woman who had mild COVID-19 (a few samples of this study predate the infection). Cell type and time point are not known.

The chain couples TRBV25-1 to TRBJ2-1; D not resolved. Trimming removed 4 bases from V and 5 bases from J, with 24 bases in between. Germline loops: CDR1 MGHDK, CDR2 SYGVNS. The CDR3 has 18 amino acids. CDR3 amino acids: CASSGPRPQYTMNNEQFF. CDR3 coding DNA: TGTGCCAGCAGTGGGCCTCGTCCCCAATATACCATGAACAATGAGCAGTTCTTC.

The rearrangement links TRBV6-6 to TRBJ2-3; 7 nucleotides agree with TRBD1. Germline CDR1 MNHNY, CDR2 SVGAGI (reference sequence). Trimming took 11 bases from V and 4 from J; bases not matched to a gene: 6. This CDR3 comprises 12 residues. CDR3: CAARQGADTQYF. The CDR3 DNA reads as TGTGCCGCACGACAGGGTGCAGATACGCAGTATTTT.

This clonotype has just a few counts. The chain is built from TRBV7-2 and TRBJ2-1; D uncertain. With 1 base removed from V and 4 bases from J, the gap between germline ends came to 11 bases. Germline loops: CDR1 SGHTA, CDR2 FQGNSA. There are 15 residues in the CDR3. The CDR3 DNA reads as TGTGCCAGCAGCTTAGTTTATAGACTTTACAATGAGCAGTTCTTC. Its translation: CASSLVYRLYNEQFF.

This clonotype was recorded a few times. This chain joins TRBV7-8 and TRBJ1-5; D gene unclear. The CDR3 spans 13 residues. V shed 1 base and J shed 6 bases, with 7 bases lying between them. Germline loops: CDR1 SGHVS, CDR2 FQNEAQ. CDR3 nucleotide sequence: TGTGCCAGCAGCTTAGGGGGATTTCAGCCCCAGCATTTT. It yields the protein CASSLGGFQPQHF.

The table lists this clonotype with a few counts. This rearrangement joins TRBV5-1 to TRBJ2-6, with D hard to call. This CDR3 is 13 amino acids long. CDR1 is SGHRS, CDR2 YFSETQ, per germline. The V gene lost 0 bases and the J gene lost 4 bases, with 2 bases spanning the gap. CDR3 in amino acids: CASSLEGANVLTF. CDR3 coding DNA: TGCGCCAGCAGCTTGGAGGGGGCCAACGTCCTGACTTTC. Using reference TRBV5-1 and TRBJ2-6 for the parts outside the CDR3, the full variable domain is KAGVTQTPRYLIKTRGQQVTLSCSPISGHRSVSWYQQTPGQGLQFLFEYFSETQRNKGNFPGRFSGRQFSNSRSEMNVSTLELGDSALYLCASSLEGANVLTFGAGSRLTVL.

This chain uses TRBV19 with TRBJ2-3; TRBD1 agrees at 10 bases. V lost 4 bases and J lost 3; bases outside the gene matches: 4. There are 15 residues in the CDR3. Germline V CDR1 and CDR2: LNHDA, SQIVND (reference sequence). The chain's CDR3 is CASSTDRGRTDTQYF. DNA for the CDR3: TGTGCCAGTAGTACCGACAGGGGGCGAACAGATACGCAGTATTTT.

The chain uses TRBV6-5 and TRBJ1-5, with 7 bases identical to TRBD1. CDR1 and CDR2 from the germline V gene are MNHEY and SVGAGI. This CDR3 spans 12 amino acids. Germline trimming cut 5 bases from V and 15 bases from J; bases unmatched to any gene: 10. This CDR3 reads CASSTTGSFLHF. DNA for the CDR3: TGTGCCAGCAGTACGACAGGGTCCTTCTTGCATTTT.

The rearrangement joins TRBV6-5 to TRBJ2-1; weak D call: TRBD2 (7 bases). In germline, CDR1 is MNHEY, CDR2 SVGAGI. This CDR3 has 19 residues. Trimming took off 1 base at V and 9 bases at J, with 28 bases between the two ends. CDR3 sequence: CASSYFRGSRRGPTGEQFF. In DNA, the CDR3 is TGTGCCAGCAGTTACTTTCGCGGGTCGAGGCGGGGGCCCACGGGTGAGCAGTTCTTC.

This clonotype appeared a few times. This chain joins TRBV6-2 or TRBV6-3 and TRBJ2-7, with D perhaps TRBD1 (5 bases). Germline V CDR1 and CDR2: MNHEY, SVGEGT. V lost 7 bases to trimming and J lost 1 base, with 11 bases between them. There are 13 residues in the CDR3. CDR3 coding DNA: TGTGCCAGCATACGGCAGGGTTCCTACGAGCAGTACTTC. Translation: CASIRQGSYEQYF.

The chain links TRBV28 to TRBJ2-3; 8 bases line up with TRBD2. CDR3 length equals 15 residues. Germline lookup yields CDR1 MDHEN and CDR2 SYDVKM. The trim removed 2 bases at V and 9 bases at J, leaving 10 bases unmatched. The CDR3 reads CASSLIRRGGGTQYF. The CDR3 coding sequence is TGTGCCAGCAGTTTAATACGTCGGGGGGGCGGCACGCAGTATTTT. Variable domain in full (rest from reference TRBV28 and TRBJ2-3): DVKVTQSSRYLVKRTGEKVFLECVQDMDHENMFWYRQDPGLGLRLIYFSYDVKMKEKGDIPEGYSVSREKKERFSLILESASTNQTSMYLCASSLIRRGGGTQYFGPGTRLTVL.

The chain uses TRBV30 and TRBJ2-7, with D possibly called TRBD1 or TRBD2 (5 bases each). Trimming cost V 5 bases and J 7 bases, with 12 bases left between them. Germline loops: CDR1 GTSNPN, CDR2 SVGIG (reference sequence). The CDR3 has 11 amino acids. DNA for the CDR3: TGTGCCTGGGGGACGCTGGGGGAGCAGTACTTC. Residues: CAWGTLGEQYF.

In this sample, this clonotype turned up a few times. This chain uses TRBV7-8 with TRBJ1-1, with D possibly TRBD1 on 6 matching bases. Trimming removed 1 base from V and 0 bases from J, with 12 bases in between. The germline gives CDR1 SGHVS, CDR2 FQNEAQ. This CDR3 is 16 amino acids long. CDR3 sequence: CASSLGDRRLNTEAFF. The CDR3, as DNA: TGTGCCAGCAGCTTAGGAGACAGGCGACTGAACACTGAAGCTTTCTTT.

This clonotype was picked up one time. The J gene is TRBJ2-5, the V gene TRBV6-1, with TRBD1 as a possible D gene (5 bases). Germline assignment: CDR1 MNHNS and CDR2 SASEGT. The CDR3 covers 14 residues. Trimming removed 4 bases at V and 4 bases at J, with 13 bases between. CDR3 sequence reads: CASSGGRARETQYF. The CDR3 nucleotides read TGTGCCAGCAGTGGCGGCAGGGCCCGAGAGACCCAGTACTTC.

In its sample, this clonotype was seen a few times. The chain combines TRBV4-1 with TRBJ2-7; D remains ambiguous. V was shortened by 3 bases and J by 3 bases, with 9 bases between the two germline ends. Germline CDR1 and CDR2: MGHRA and YSYEKL. This CDR3 contains 13 residues. The CDR3 here is CASSHSDRYEQYF. DNA of the CDR3: TGCGCCAGCAGCCATTCCGACCGCTACGAGCAGTACTTC.

This clonotype has just a few counts. The V and J genes are TRBV6-2 or TRBV6-3 and TRBJ1-2; no clear D gene. This CDR3 region has 12 residues. The germline V gene has CDR1 MNHEY and CDR2 SVGEGT. The germline V and J ends were trimmed by 2 bases and 8 bases, with 9 bases remaining between them. Written as DNA, the CDR3 is TGTGCCAGCAGTTACCCGGCGGGGGGCTACACCTTC. Its protein is CASSYPAGGYTF.

The chain couples TRBV7-6 to TRBJ2-3; 7 positions match TRBD2. The J segment lost 5 bases and the V segment lost 2 bases, leaving 4 bases of the junction unmatched. The CDR3 is made up of 14 amino acids. Germline CDR1 is SGHVS and CDR2 is FNYEAQ. CDR3 residues: CASSLRGGEDTQYF. The CDR3, as DNA: TGTGCCAGCAGCTTACGCGGGGGAGAAGATACGCAGTATTTT.

The table lists this clonotype with a few counts. The chain is built from TRBV12-3 or TRBV12-4 and TRBJ2-1, with D possibly being TRBD2 (5 bases). This CDR3 region has 14 residues. V lost 6 bases to trimming and J lost 6 bases, with 15 bases between them. The DNA for the CDR3 is TGTGCCAGCAGCCCCGTTTGGGAGAGCAATGAGCAGTTCTTC. It is translated as CASSPVWESNEQFF.

This clonotype occurred a few times. The chain employs TRBV12-3 or TRBV12-4 and TRBJ2-1, with D maybe TRBD2 (6 bases). V lost 6 bases and J lost 2, with 14 bases in between. The CDR3 runs to 15 residues. Here the CDR3 DNA reads TGTGCCAGCAGGTCTAGCGAGGTTCCCTACAATGAGCAGTTCTTC. This translates into CASRSSEVPYNEQFF.

The chain uses TRBV19 and TRBJ1-5, with 8 nucleotides matching TRBD1. In germline, CDR1 is LNHDA, CDR2 SQIVND (reference sequence). The CDR3 contains 15 residues. V trimming: 6 bases; J trimming: 3 bases; junction bases outside the gene matches: 7. The CDR3 DNA follows: TGTGCCAGTAGGTCCGGACAGGGTCTCAATCAGCCCCAGCATTTT. Protein product: CASRSGQGLNQPQHF.

This clonotype was picked up a small number of times. The V call is TRBV4-1, the J call TRBJ1-2, with D possibly TRBD1 on 5 matching bases. Per the germline V gene, CDR1 is MGHRA and CDR2 is YSYEKL. V shed 0 bases and J shed 4 bases, with 9 bases lying between them. CDR3 size: 14 residues. The CDR3 coding sequence is TGCGCCAGCAGCCAAGAATGGGGCGGCTATGGCTACACCTTC. As protein: CASSQEWGGYGYTF.

This clonotype was seen a few times. CDR3 amino acids: CASSQARTDTQYF. The DNA for the CDR3 is TGTGCCAGCAGCCAAGCACGCACAGATACGCAGTATTTT. The chain combines TRBV14 with TRBJ2-3; D gene uncertain. The CDR3 covers 13 residues. V was trimmed by 1 base and J by 1 base, leaving 3 bases between them. The germline CDR1 and CDR2 sequences are SGHDN and FVKESK.

This clonotype was found many times. This chain joins TRBV6-2 or TRBV6-3 and TRBJ2-5; 15 bases agree with TRBD2. Trimming removed 5 bases from V and 5 bases from J; junction bases left unmatched: 15. The germline gives CDR1 MNHEY, CDR2 SVGEGT. This CDR3 is built from 19 residues. CDR3 nucleotide sequence: TGTGCCAGCAGTCAGAGGACTAGCGGGAGGGGCACATATCGTGAGACCCAGTACTTC. Translating it yields CASSQRTSGRGTYRETQYF.

J is TRBJ2-5 and V is TRBV5-4; the match to TRBD2 covers 10 bases. V lost 2 bases, J lost 5 bases, and 12 bases stayed unmatched. This CDR3 has 17 amino acids. Germline CDR1 and CDR2: SGHNT and YYREEE (reference sequence). CDR3 residues: CASSFGGSGRAQETQYF. CDR3 in DNA: TGTGCCAGCAGCTTCGGAGGAAGCGGGAGGGCCCAGGAGACCCAGTACTTC.

This rearrangement joins TRBV13 to TRBJ2-5, with TRBD1 as a possible D gene (6 bases). This CDR3 has 17 residues. Trimming took off 2 bases at V and 2 bases at J, with 18 bases between the two ends. CDR1 and CDR2 from the germline V gene are PRHDT and FYEKMQ (reference sequence). CDR3 bases: TGTGCCAGCAGCTTATCTGGGTGGGACACCATACAAGAGACCCAGTACTTC. Amino acids: CASSLSGWDTIQETQYF.

V is TRBV14 and J is TRBJ2-5; possibly TRBD1 or TRBD2 for D (6 bases each). CDR3 size: 16 residues. Per germline, CDR1 SGHDN and CDR2 FVKESK. Trimming removed 2 bases from V and 5 bases from J, with 18 bases in between. In DNA form, the CDR3 reads TGTGCCAGCAGCCAATTTATCGGGGGCGTAGGGGAGACCCAGTACTTC. Amino acids: CASSQFIGGVGETQYF. Full variable domain (rest looked up from reference TRBV14 and TRBJ2-5): EAGVTQFPSHSVIEKGQTVTLRCDPISGHDNLYWYRRVMGKEIKFLLHFVKESKQDESGMPNNRFLAERTGGTYSTLKVQPAELEDSGVYFCASSQFIGGVGETQYFGPGTRLLVL.

This clonotype was detected many times. The chain combines TRBV5-5 with TRBJ2-5; TRBD1 matches 8 bases. This CDR3 spans 14 amino acids. Germline assignment: CDR1 SGHKS and CDR2 YYEKEE (reference sequence). J gave up 7 bases and V 3 bases, and 8 bases lay outside the gene matches. The CDR3: CASSWTGTPGTQYF. The CDR3, as DNA: TGTGCCAGCAGCTGGACAGGGACCCCAGGGACCCAGTACTTC.

The genes are TRBV10-3 and TRBJ2-1; D is unclear. The ends were cut back, 4 bases at V and 1 base at J, with 17 bases in the middle. From germline, CDR1 is ENHRY and CDR2 SYGVKD. This CDR3 is 17 amino acids long. This CDR3 is CAISGLGPVDSYNEQFF. The CDR3, as DNA: TGTGCCATCAGTGGGCTAGGGCCTGTGGATTCCTACAATGAGCAGTTCTTC.

This clonotype appeared a few times. This chain uses TRBV11-2 with TRBJ1-2, with 8 bases lining up with TRBD1. CDR3 length equals 14 residues. Trimming at V came to 5 bases and at J to 6 bases, leaving 8 bases not matched to a gene. Germline CDR1 is SGHAT and CDR2 is FQNNGV. The DNA for the CDR3 is TGTGCCAGCAGCCGGGGACAGGCGACGGATGGCTACACCTTC. Its translation is CASSRGQATDGYTF.

The chain employs TRBV29-1 and TRBJ2-1; D ambiguous. This CDR3 is built from 11 residues. Germline V gene sequence: CDR1 SQVTM, CDR2 ANQGSEA. V was clipped by 0 bases and J by 12 bases, with 9 bases between them. CDR3 in DNA: TGCAGCGTTGAAGAGACGGGCGGGCAGTTCTTC. This encodes CSVEETGGQFF.

This clonotype was detected a few times. J is TRBJ2-7 and V is TRBV9, with 8 bases lining up with TRBD2. The V segment lost 0 bases and the J segment 8 bases; nucleotides outside the gene matches: 7. This CDR3 has 14 residues. Germline V CDR1 and CDR2: SGDLS, YYNGEE. CDR3 nucleotides: TGTGCCAGCAGCGTAGGACGCGGGGGGCTACAGCAGTACTTC. This encodes CASSVGRGGLQQYF.